This entry features one T cell receptor beta chain sequence. At one end the junction does not follow the germline gene, possibly because of a read error. The record originates from a study of blood T cell repertoires in COVID-19. Authors' methods: Estimates of nucleated cell counts were drawn from the amplification of reference gene primers. TCRdb's copy holds only in-frame clones and misses some; the assay was immunoSEQ multiplex PCR. V, J and clone size derive from that table, while D and trimming were established from the DNA sequence. The sample has over 150,000 clones; around 80% are singletons. CDR3 size: 10 residues. CDR1 is DFQATT and CDR2 is SNEGSKA in the germline V gene (reference sequence).

The material sequenced was PBMCs or T cells enriched from blood (not recorded which). The sequence was collected from a man aged 50 to 59 who had recovered from COVID-19. This chain joins TRBV20-1 and TRBJ1-4, with 7 bases identical to TRBD1. This CDR3 is CSANPTGRIF. Written as DNA, the CDR3 is TGCAGTGCTAATCCGACAGGGAGGATTTTT.